The clone carrying this T cell receptor beta chain has a count of ten or more. Its antigen is not identified. This entry belongs to a study of T cell repertoires in cytomegalovirus infection. Study overall: Recently identified HLA-C-restricted CMV epitopes and well-studied HLA-B-restricted CMV epitopes were used by the study.

V shed 7 bases, J shed 0 bases, and the junction held 9 bases outside the gene matches. This CDR3 spans 16 amino acids. TCRdb re-derived calls from the reads in MiXCR, one entry per CDR3 protein. The sample includes approximately 770,000 distinct CDR3 sequences, about 29% of them seen just once. V is TRBV12-3 or TRBV12-4 and J is TRBJ2-1, with 7 bases fitting TRBD2. This clonotype was sampled from a human donor in good health (CMV status not recorded). Some clones in this sample may be carry-over from other donors' samples. The specimen comprised cultured CD8+ T cells from PBMCs, sampled from culture after CMV antigen stimulation. CDR3 sequence: CASTPWGGSSYNEQFF. The CDR3 coding sequence is TGTGCCAGCACCCCATGGGGGGGGAGCTCCTACAATGAGCAGTTCTTC.